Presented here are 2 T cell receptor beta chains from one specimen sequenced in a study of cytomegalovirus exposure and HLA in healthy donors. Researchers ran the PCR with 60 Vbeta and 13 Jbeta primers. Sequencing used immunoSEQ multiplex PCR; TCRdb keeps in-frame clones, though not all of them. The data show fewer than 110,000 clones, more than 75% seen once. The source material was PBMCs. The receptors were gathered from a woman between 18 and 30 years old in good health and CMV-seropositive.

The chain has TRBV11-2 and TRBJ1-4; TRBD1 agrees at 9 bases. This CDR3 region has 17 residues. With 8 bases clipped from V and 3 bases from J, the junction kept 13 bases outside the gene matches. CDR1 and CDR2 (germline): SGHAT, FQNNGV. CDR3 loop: CASGAGTGLVANEKLFF. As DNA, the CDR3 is TGTGCCAGCGGAGCCGGGACAGGGTTGGTTGCTAATGAAAAACTGTTTTTT.

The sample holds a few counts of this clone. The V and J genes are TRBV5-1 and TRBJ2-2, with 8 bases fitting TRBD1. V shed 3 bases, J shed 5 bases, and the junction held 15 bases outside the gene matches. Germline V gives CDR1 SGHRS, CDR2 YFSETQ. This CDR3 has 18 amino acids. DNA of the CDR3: TGCGCCAGCAGCTCAGGACAGGGTAGAACCACAGAAACCGGGGAGCTGTTTTTT. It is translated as CASSSGQGRTTETGELFF.